This T cell receptor beta chain was observed in a study of cytomegalovirus exposure and HLA in healthy donors. The PCR was carried out with 60 Vbeta primers and 13 Jbeta primers. The protocol was immunoSEQ multiplex PCR, while the TCRdb copy is restricted to in-frame clones and leaves out a portion. The repertoire holds some 110,000 clones, with roughly 78% as singletons. About this clone: Its specificity is unknown.

Whole-study findings and limits: Clonal expansion was found to be greater in HLA-associated TCR beta chains than in equally common others in a later analysis. V- and J-gene trimming of TCR beta was linked (in a later analysis) to a missense DCLRE1C variant.

This TCR was sampled from a woman aged 35 to 49 in good health and CMV-seronegative. The material sequenced was PBMCs.

For the CDR3, the DNA is TGCGCCAGCAGCCAAATGACTAGGGGTTACGGGGAGCTGTTTTTT. Its protein is CASSQMTRGYGELFF. The chain recombines TRBV4-3 with TRBJ2-2, with D tentatively TRBD2 (6 bases). Trimming removed 2 bases at V and 7 bases at J, with 14 bases between. Germline-derived CDR1 and CDR2 are LGHNA and YSLEER. CDR3 length: 15 residues.